The T cell receptor beta chain described here comes from a study of long-term antiretroviral therapy in people with HIV. The CDR3 spans 13 residues. V lost 6 bases and J 1 base, leaving 12 bases between the germline ends. Germline CDR1 and CDR2: SQVTM and ANQGSEA. Details on this clone: No antigen is known for it.

It was version v3.0 of the immunoSEQ assay that was run at survey level. The method was immunoSEQ multiplex PCR; TCRdb's version includes in-frame clones alone and lacks a portion of them. Here the sample spans about 25,000 clones, less than 80% being singletons. Notes on the study in general: Repertoires looked antigen-experienced, with only a slight naive shift after ART. All time points showed a repertoire dominated by clones expanded before ART. Post-treatment diversity went higher with ART but stayed below transplant donor controls.

The study drew at least one pre-ART and at least two post-ART PBMC samples from every donor. The source material was unsorted PBMCs, sampled 1.1 years before starting antiretroviral therapy. The clonotype was recovered from a woman aged 40 to 55 with HIV. The chain links TRBV29-1 to TRBJ2-5; possible D gene TRBD2, 7 bases. The CDR3 here is CSVTRGAQETQYF. As DNA, the CDR3 is TGCAGCGTGACCCGGGGGGCCCAAGAGACCCAGTACTTC.